This TCR beta chain was captured in a study of shared clonotypes between healthy human individuals. Germline V gene lookup returns CDR1 SGHAT and CDR2 FQNNGV. V lost 0 bases and J lost 3, with 12 bases in between. The CDR3 is 15 residues long. CD8 cells regarded as naive lacked CD45RO, were positively chosen for CCR7, and omitted terminally differentiated effector memory CD45RA+ cells. The table came from immunoSEQ multiplex PCR; TCRdb's copy has only in-frame clones and leaves some out. The table shows about 2 million clones, with over 85% occurring only once. Study results and limitations: Deeper or shallower sequencing was expected to change how clonotypes are shared among donors.

Concerning this clone: Its target is not known. The same CDR3 is also encoded by other DNA sequences in this sample.

V usage is TRBV11-2 and J usage is TRBJ2-7; weak D call: TRBD2 (6 bases). This TCR was sampled from a man between 18 and 29 years old in good health. Source material: naive CD8+ T cells sorted from blood. DNA for the CDR3: TGTGCCAGCAGCTTAGATGGGGGTAGCGGCTACGAGCAGTACTTC. Translated, it gives CASSLDGGSGYEQYF.